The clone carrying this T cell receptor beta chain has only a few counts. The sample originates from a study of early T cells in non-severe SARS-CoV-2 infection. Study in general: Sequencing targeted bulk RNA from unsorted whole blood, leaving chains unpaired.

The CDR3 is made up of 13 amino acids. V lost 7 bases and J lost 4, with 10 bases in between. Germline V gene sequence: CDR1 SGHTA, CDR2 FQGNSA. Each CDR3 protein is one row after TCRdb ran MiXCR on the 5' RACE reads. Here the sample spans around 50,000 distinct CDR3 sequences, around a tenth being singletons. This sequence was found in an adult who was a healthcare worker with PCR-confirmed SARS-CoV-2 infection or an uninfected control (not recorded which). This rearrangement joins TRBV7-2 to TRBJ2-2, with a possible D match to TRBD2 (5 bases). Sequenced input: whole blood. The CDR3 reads CASTHRGTGELFF. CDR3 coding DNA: TGTGCCAGCACCCACCGGGGCACCGGGGAGCTGTTTTTT.